Listed here are 27 T cell receptor beta chains from one sample, sequenced in a study of CD8+ T cells in alopecia areata. The treatment here: oral pan-JAK inhibitor, 5-10 mg twice daily. cDNA reverse transcribed from extracted RNA served as the sequencing template. This table comes from immunoSEQ multiplex PCR, and its TCRdb copy is limited to in-frame clones, with some not included. This table holds about 220,000 clones, more than 45% found once. The source was CD4+ T cells sorted from blood, collected at week 4, from a patient treated with tofacitinib. The receptors shown here come from a human donor with alopecia areata.

The rearrangement joins TRBV29-1 to TRBJ2-3; the D gene is possibly TRBD2 (7 bases). The CDR3 spans 13 residues. Germline CDR1 SQVTM, CDR2 ANQGSEA. The V and J ends lost 4 bases and 5 bases respectively, with 13 bases between them. The CDR3 protein is CSVAGGLVDTQYF. The CDR3 bases are TGCAGCGTTGCGGGGGGCCTCGTAGATACGCAGTATTTT.

This clone showed up just once. This chain connects TRBV7-2 to TRBJ1-5; the D is unclear. CDR3 length: 16 amino acids. The V gene's germline CDR1 is SGHTA and CDR2 FQGNSA. V shed 1 base and J shed 5 bases, with 15 bases lying between them. CDR3 sequence reads: CASSLVGGPLDQPQHF. Here the CDR3 DNA reads TGTGCCAGCAGCTTAGTTGGAGGGCCTTTGGATCAGCCCCAGCATTTT.

The chain employs TRBV29-1 and TRBJ2-7, with 9 nucleotides matching TRBD1. Germline V CDR1 and CDR2: SQVTM, ANQGSEA. The CDR3 is 13 residues long. V lost 7 bases and J lost 3; bases outside the gene matches: 7. The chain's CDR3 is CSAAGQGFYEQYF. In DNA, the CDR3 is TGCAGCGCCGCCGGACAGGGGTTCTACGAGCAGTACTTC.

This clone was detected a few times. The chain recombines TRBV9 with TRBJ2-5; D uncertain. The CDR3 contains 15 residues. Per germline, CDR1 SGDLS and CDR2 YYNGEE. Trimming cost V 1 base and J 3 bases, with 13 bases left between them. The CDR3 bases are TGTGCCAGCAGCGTATCTGGGCTGAACGAAGAGACCCAGTACTTC. Translated: CASSVSGLNEETQYF.

The V and J genes are TRBV5-1 and TRBJ2-3; D may match TRBD1 or TRBD2 (6 bases each). With 4 bases removed from V and 4 bases from J, the gap between germline ends came to 16 bases. Germline CDR1 reads SGHRS; CDR2 reads YFSETQ. This CDR3 comprises 15 residues. This CDR3 reads CASSREFRGADTQYF. DNA of the CDR3: TGCGCCAGCAGCCGGGAGTTCAGGGGCGCAGATACGCAGTATTTT.

V gene TRBV15 combines with J gene TRBJ2-1, with TRBD2 identical over 14 bases. V shed 4 bases, J shed 9 bases, and the junction held 8 bases outside the gene matches. CDR3 length: 16 residues. Germline V gene lookup returns CDR1 LNHNV and CDR2 YYDKDF (reference sequence). CDR3 sequence (DNA): TGTGCCACCAGCACCCGACTAGCGGGGGGGCAGGGTGAGCAGTTCTTC. Amino acids: CATSTRLAGGQGEQFF.

The chain carries TRBV5-1 and TRBJ2-6; D remains unclear. The ends were cut back, 4 bases at V and 4 bases at J, with 15 bases in the middle. Germline values: CDR1 SGHRS, CDR2 YFSETQ. CDR3 length: 16 residues. The CDR3 protein is CASSALSGGGANVLTF. CDR3 DNA sequence: TGCGCCAGCAGCGCCCTTTCGGGTGGAGGGGCCAACGTCCTGACTTTC.

J is TRBJ2-7 and V is TRBV27; D gene unclear. The CDR3 extends over 14 amino acids. CDR1 and CDR2 (germline): MNHEY, SMNVEV (reference sequence). V was clipped by 4 bases and J by 1 base, with 11 bases between them. The CDR3 sequence: CASSSNRVSYEQYF. The CDR3 DNA is TGTGCCAGCAGTTCGAATCGAGTATCCTACGAGCAGTACTTC.

V is TRBV29-1 and J is TRBJ2-4; D is uncertain. Germline V gene sequence: CDR1 SQVTM, CDR2 ANQGSEA. The V gene lost 3 bases and the J gene lost 7 bases, with 13 bases spanning the gap. The CDR3 sequence is 13 residues long. The chain's CDR3 is CSVEGEARNIQYF. CDR3 sequence (DNA): TGCAGCGTTGAGGGCGAGGCTCGGAACATTCAGTACTTC.

The table lists this clone with a count of one. This rearrangement joins TRBV2 to TRBJ2-3, with D maybe TRBD2 (6 bases). The CDR3 length is 16 residues. V was pared by 5 bases and J by 0 bases, with 15 bases between. Germline V CDR1 and CDR2: SNHLY, FYNNEI. The CDR3 region is CASSPLGGVSTDTQYF. CDR3 coding DNA: TGTGCCAGCAGTCCCCTCGGAGGGGTGAGCACAGATACGCAGTATTTT.

At least ten counts were recorded for this clone. V and J are TRBV7-9 and TRBJ2-1; D is undetermined. Deletions cut 2 bases from V and 10 bases from J, with 6 bases between. There are 11 residues in the CDR3. Germline assignment: CDR1 SEHNR and CDR2 FQNEAQ (reference sequence). CDR3 sequence (DNA): TGTGCCAGCAGCTTATTTTGGGAGCAGTTCTTC. Protein product: CASSLFWEQFF.

The chain couples TRBV29-1 to TRBJ1-2, with D unclear. Germline assignment: CDR1 SQVTM and CDR2 ANQGSEA. Trimming removed 4 bases at V and 3 bases at J, with 18 bases between. The CDR3 is 15 residues long. CDR3 protein: CSVVADGRQHYGYTF. CDR3 nucleotide sequence: TGCAGCGTTGTCGCGGACGGACGGCAACACTATGGCTACACCTTC.

This clone was counted a few times. The rearrangement uses TRBV30 and TRBJ1-2; unclear D gene. In germline, CDR1 is GTSNPN, CDR2 SVGIG (reference sequence). This CDR3 spans 13 amino acids. V shed 8 bases and J shed 5 bases, with 18 bases lying between them. The CDR3 bases are TGTGCCCTCATTCGGAGCGCCGGATATGGCTACACCTTC. It codes for CALIRSAGYGYTF. Filled out from reference TRBV30 and TRBJ1-2, the complete variable domain reads SQTIHQWPATLVQPVGSPLSLECTVEGTSNPNLYWYRQAAGRGLQLLFYSVGIGQISSEVPQNLSASRPQDRQFILSSKKLLLSDSGFYLCALIRSAGYGYTFGSGTRLTVV.

The CDR3 loop is CASSVAGEKTEAFF. DNA of the CDR3: TGTGCCAGCAGCGTAGCTGGGGAGAAGACTGAAGCTTTCTTT. The V and J genes are TRBV9 and TRBJ1-1; D ambiguous. The CDR3 sequence is 14 residues long. Germline V gives CDR1 SGDLS, CDR2 YYNGEE. V lost 0 bases to trimming and J lost 5 bases, with 11 bases between them.

This chain joins TRBV7-2 and TRBJ2-7; 9 bases fit TRBD1. The V and J ends lost 6 bases and 2 bases, in that order; junction bases with no gene match: 5. In germline, CDR1 is SGHTA, CDR2 FQGNSA. This CDR3 has 14 residues. The DNA for the CDR3 is TGTGCCAGCAGAGACCGGACAGGGGCCTACGAGCAGTACTTC. This translates into CASRDRTGAYEQYF.

This clone has only a few counts. This chain joins TRBV7-2 and TRBJ2-4, with D perhaps assigned TRBD1 or TRBD2 (5 bases each). CDR1 is SGHTA, CDR2 FQGNSA, per germline. V lost 5 bases, J lost 0 bases, and 8 bases lay in between. CDR3 length: 14 amino acids. The CDR3 nucleotides are TGTGCCAGCAGCGACGGGACAGCCAAAAACATTCAGTACTTC. This sequence encodes CASSDGTAKNIQYF.

This chain joins TRBV27 and TRBJ1-4, with TRBD1 matching over 12 bases. J gave up 7 bases and V 5 bases, and 5 bases lay outside the gene matches. Germline assignment: CDR1 MNHEY and CDR2 SMNVEV (reference sequence). CDR3 length: 15 amino acids. CDR3 amino acids: CASSTGTGGFEKLFF. DNA for the CDR3: TGTGCCAGCAGTACCGGGACAGGGGGCTTTGAAAAACTGTTTTTT.

V gene TRBV6-5 combines with J gene TRBJ1-6; D is possibly TRBD1 (6 bases). Trimming cost V 4 bases and J 9 bases, with 16 bases left between them. Germline CDR1 reads MNHEY; CDR2 reads SVGAGI. The CDR3 contains 15 residues. The CDR3 spells CASSLVKGGTSPLHF. DNA for the CDR3: TGTGCCAGCAGTTTGGTCAAGGGGGGTACTTCACCCCTCCACTTT.

The chain combines TRBV4-1 with TRBJ1-6; D uncertain. Germline CDR1 reads MGHRA; CDR2 reads YSYEKL. V lost 5 bases and J 6 bases, leaving 20 bases between the germline ends. This CDR3 is built from 17 residues. The CDR3 reads CASSKMSLGSGNSPLHF. The CDR3 nucleotides read TGCGCCAGCAGCAAAATGTCCTTGGGGTCTGGTAATTCACCCCTCCACTTT.

This clone appeared many times. Within the sample, other DNA sequences also encode this same CDR3. The chain recombines TRBV19 with TRBJ2-5, with a weak D call TRBD1 (6 bases). This CDR3 spans 13 amino acids. Trimming left V 4 bases short and J 2 bases short, with 8 bases between. Germline V gene sequence: CDR1 LNHDA, CDR2 SQIVND (reference sequence). DNA of the CDR3: TGTGCCAGTAGTACGGGGACACAAGAGACCCAGTACTTC. Translating it yields CASSTGTQETQYF.

The chain uses TRBV30 and TRBJ2-5, with 7 positions matching TRBD2. TRBJ2-7 matches the DNA end more closely, so the J call is doubtful. Germline V gene sequence: CDR1 GTSNPN, CDR2 SVGIG (reference sequence). The CDR3 has 15 amino acids. The CDR3 sequence: CAWSLGGGGSYEQYF. CDR3 sequence (DNA): TGTGCCTGGAGTTTAGGCGGGGGAGGCTCCTACGAGCAGTACTTC.

This chain links TRBV27 with TRBJ1-1; D might be TRBD1 (5 bases). V lost 2 bases and J lost 1, with 11 bases in between. The germline gives CDR1 MNHEY, CDR2 SMNVEV (reference sequence). The CDR3 has 15 amino acids. The CDR3 nucleotides read TGTGCCAGCAGTTTAGGGGCTTCCTCGAACACTGAAGCTTTCTTT. Amino acids: CASSLGASSNTEAFF.

The V and J genes are TRBV5-1 and TRBJ2-4; unclear D gene. The CDR3 sequence is 15 residues long. Germline assignment: CDR1 SGHRS and CDR2 YFSETQ. Trimming left V 0 bases short and J 1 base short, with 8 bases between. CDR3 sequence reads: CASSLGGAAKNIQYF. The CDR3 bases are TGCGCCAGCAGCTTGGGTGGCGCGGCCAAAAACATTCAGTACTTC.

The chain links TRBV15 to TRBJ2-3, with D possibly matching TRBD1 (6 bases). The CDR3 loop spans 15 amino acids. Trimming shortened V by 0 bases and J by 2 bases, and 9 bases separated the two germline ends. The germline V gene has CDR1 LNHNV and CDR2 YYDKDF (reference sequence). This chain's CDR3 is CATSREQGYTDTQYF. DNA of the CDR3: TGTGCCACCAGCAGAGAACAGGGTTACACAGATACGCAGTATTTT.

The gene calls are TRBV28 and TRBJ1-2; 8 bases align to TRBD1. The CDR3 extends over 15 amino acids. With V trimmed by 4 bases and J by 8 bases, 12 bases remained unmatched. Germline V gene lookup returns CDR1 MDHEN and CDR2 SYDVKM. CDR3 region: CASSYRDRGVMGYTF. The CDR3, as DNA: TGTGCCAGCAGTTACCGCGACAGGGGAGTGATGGGCTACACCTTC.

V usage is TRBV5-1 and J usage is TRBJ2-1; 9 bases are shared with TRBD1. In germline, CDR1 is SGHRS, CDR2 YFSETQ. The length of the CDR3 is 14 residues. V lost 4 bases and J lost 6; bases outside the gene matches: 5. CDR3: CASSAGDRANEQFF. The CDR3 bases are TGCGCCAGCAGCGCGGGGGACAGGGCCAATGAGCAGTTCTTC. The whole variable domain, remainder taken from reference TRBV5-1 and TRBJ2-1, is KAGVTQTPRYLIKTRGQQVTLSCSPISGHRSVSWYQQTPGQGLQFLFEYFSETQRNKGNFPGRFSGRQFSNSRSEMNVSTLELGDSALYLCASSAGDRANEQFFGPGTRLTVL.

The chain employs TRBV30 and TRBJ2-3, with D unclear. The CDR3 runs 12 residues. The V gene lost 0 bases and the J gene lost 10 bases, with 11 bases spanning the gap. The germline V gene has CDR1 GTSNPN and CDR2 SVGIG (reference sequence). The CDR3 DNA follows: TGTGCCTGGAGTGTACTTGCGACGGCGCAGTATTTT. Amino acids: CAWSVLATAQYF. The complete variable domain, with remaining parts taken from reference TRBV30 and TRBJ2-3, reads SQTIHQWPATLVQPVGSPLSLECTVEGTSNPNLYWYRQAAGRGLQLLFYSVGIGQISSEVPQNLSASRPQDRQFILSSKKLLLSDSGFYLCAWSVLATAQYFGPGTRLTVL.